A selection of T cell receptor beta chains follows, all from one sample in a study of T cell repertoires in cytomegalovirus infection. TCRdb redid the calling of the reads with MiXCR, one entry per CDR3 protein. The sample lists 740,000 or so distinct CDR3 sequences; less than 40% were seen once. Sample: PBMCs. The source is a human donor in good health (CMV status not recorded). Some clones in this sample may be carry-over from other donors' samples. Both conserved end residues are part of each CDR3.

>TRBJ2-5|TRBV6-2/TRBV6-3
CATRVGRGTQYF
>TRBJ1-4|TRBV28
CASSLERPRTNPRATNEKLFF
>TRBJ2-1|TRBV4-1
CASSQETSRAYNEQFF
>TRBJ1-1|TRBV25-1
CASSERETGVTEAFF
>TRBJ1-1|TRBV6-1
CASSYDLTEAFF
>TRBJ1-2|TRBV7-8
CASSSHYQGEDGYTF
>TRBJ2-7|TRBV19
CASSRNGQGVEYEQYF
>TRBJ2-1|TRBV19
CASSISGASTYNEQFF
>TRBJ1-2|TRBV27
CASSLALGVNYGYTF
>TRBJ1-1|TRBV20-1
CSADTGGTEAFF
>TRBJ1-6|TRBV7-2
CASSLARDRVRRRNSPLHF